These 2 T cell receptor beta chains were sequenced from one sample in a study of shared clonotypes between healthy human individuals. Data came from immunoSEQ multiplex PCR; TCRdb stores just in-frame clones and leaves some out. The repertoire holds over a million clones, with roughly 74% as singletons. The sequenced sample consisted of memory CD4+ T cells from PBMCs. Subset in this sample: CD45RA-negative fraction. The receptors shown here come from a young man in good health. Some clones in this sample may be carry-over from other donors' samples.

This chain joins TRBV11-3 and TRBJ2-1; a possible D gene is TRBD2 (6 bases). Germline V gene data show CDR1 as SGHNT and CDR2 as YENEEA. The CDR3 contains 12 residues. V shed 5 bases and J shed 10 bases, with 12 bases lying between them. The CDR3 bases are TGTGCCAGCAGCCATGGACGGGGGGAGCAGTTCTTC. Translated: CASSHGRGEQFF.

V and J are TRBV28 and TRBJ1-5; unclear D gene. In germline, CDR1 is MDHEN, CDR2 SYDVKM. This CDR3 region has 15 residues. Deletions cut 7 bases from V and 9 bases from J, with 22 bases between. CDR3 bases: TGTGCCAGCAACTCAGGTACGGGTTTCCTATGGCCCCAGCATTTT. It is translated as CASNSGTGFLWPQHF.